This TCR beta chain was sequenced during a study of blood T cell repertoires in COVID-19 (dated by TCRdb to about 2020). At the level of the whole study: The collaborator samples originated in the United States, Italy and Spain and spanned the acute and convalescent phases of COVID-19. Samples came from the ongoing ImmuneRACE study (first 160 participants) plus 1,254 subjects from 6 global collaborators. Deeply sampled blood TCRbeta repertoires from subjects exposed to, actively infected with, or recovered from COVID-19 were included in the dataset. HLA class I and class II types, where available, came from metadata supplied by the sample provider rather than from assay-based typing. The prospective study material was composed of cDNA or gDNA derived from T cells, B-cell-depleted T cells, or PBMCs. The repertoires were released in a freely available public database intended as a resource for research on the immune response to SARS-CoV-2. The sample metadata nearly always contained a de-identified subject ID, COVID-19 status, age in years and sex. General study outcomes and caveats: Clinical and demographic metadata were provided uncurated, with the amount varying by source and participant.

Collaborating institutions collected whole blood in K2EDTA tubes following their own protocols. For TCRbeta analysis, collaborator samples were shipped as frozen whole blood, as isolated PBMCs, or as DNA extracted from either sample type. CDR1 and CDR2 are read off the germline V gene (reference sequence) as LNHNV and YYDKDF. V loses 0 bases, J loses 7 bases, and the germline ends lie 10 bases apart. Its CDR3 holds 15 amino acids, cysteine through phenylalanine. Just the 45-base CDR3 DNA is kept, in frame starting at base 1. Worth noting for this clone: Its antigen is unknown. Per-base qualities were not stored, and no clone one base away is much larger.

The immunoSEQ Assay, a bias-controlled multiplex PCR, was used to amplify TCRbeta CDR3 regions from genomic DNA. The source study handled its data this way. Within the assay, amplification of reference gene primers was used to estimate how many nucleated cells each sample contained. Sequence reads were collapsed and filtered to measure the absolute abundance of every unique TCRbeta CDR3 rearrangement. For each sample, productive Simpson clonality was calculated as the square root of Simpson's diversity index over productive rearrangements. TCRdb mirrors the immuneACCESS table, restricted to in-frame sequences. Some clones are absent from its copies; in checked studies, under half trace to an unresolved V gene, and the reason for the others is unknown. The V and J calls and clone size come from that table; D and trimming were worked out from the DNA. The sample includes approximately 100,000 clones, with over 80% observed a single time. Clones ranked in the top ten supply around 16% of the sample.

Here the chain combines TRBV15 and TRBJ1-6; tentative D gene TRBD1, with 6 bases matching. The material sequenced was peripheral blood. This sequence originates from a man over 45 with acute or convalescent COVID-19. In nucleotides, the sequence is TGTGCCACCAGCAGAGATCGTCAGGGGAATTCACCCCTCCACTTT. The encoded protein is CATSRDRQGNSPLHF.